The source of this TCR beta chain is a study of early T cells in non-severe SARS-CoV-2 infection (dated by TCRdb to the early 2020s). In the study overall: Because TCR sequencing was done on bulk RNA from unsorted whole blood, the alpha and beta chains could not be paired. Here is what the overall study found, with its caveats: Matching against VDJdb was skewed toward anti-spike CD8 responses, likely underestimated virus-specific expansions, and missed private and CD4 specificities.

Comments on this clonotype: The antigen it binds to is not known. Per-base qualities were not stored, and no clone one base away is much larger.

The study was a case-control design nested within a healthcare worker cohort in London, UK, with weekly nasopharyngeal swab PCR tests and blood sampling. Healthcare workers were recruited during the week of the UK lockdown, between 23 and 31 March 2020, and followed weekly for up to roughly 15 weeks. Library creation used 5' RACE. Sequencing instrument: NextSeq 500. To correct for sequencing error and PCR bias, the TCR library protocol tagged individual cDNA molecules with unique molecular identifiers. Both TCR alpha and beta chains were sequenced, and tight co-correlation was observed between alpha and beta sequence abundances in each sample. Regarding the original processing steps: V gene, J gene and CDR3 annotation of TCR sequences was performed with Decombinator V4. Expanded TCRs were defined as changing significantly between any two time points under a Poisson model with p below 0.0001. TCR abundances were normalised to the total number of TCRs sequenced per sample and were expressed as counts per million. MAIT TCRs were defined by TRAV1-2 paired with TRAJ12, TRAJ20 or TRAJ33, and iNKT TCRs by TRAV10 paired with TRAJ18. VDJdb, accessed 1 November 2021, was searched for CMV, EBV and SARS-CoV-2 annotated TCRs, with TCRs annotated for multiple antigens excluded. TCRdb cleaned the public reads at Q25 with fastp, built clones with MiXCR and kept in-frame beta chains. All rows with the same CDR3 protein become a single entry with the most common DNA and genes. The authors' filters were not applied to this entry. This sample is represented by some 71,000 distinct CDR3 sequences; roughly 11% of them were singletons. Around 6% of the sample rests with the top ten.

The V and J ends are trimmed by 0 bases and 12 bases, leaving 15 bases between them. The germline V gene (reference sequence) sets CDR1 to SEHNR and CDR2 to FQNEAQ. The CDR3 goes from the cysteine to the phenylalanine over 14 residues. The CDR3 DNA has 42 bases and is translated from base 1. The material sequenced was whole blood, taken at baseline. The clonotype was recovered from an adult who was a healthcare worker with PCR-confirmed SARS-CoV-2 infection or an uninfected control (not recorded which). The V and J genes are TRBV7-9 and TRBJ2-1, with TRBD1 as a weak D call on 6 bases. The DNA reads TGTGCCAGCAGCTTAGCACAGGACAGAGGGATGCAGTTCTTC. Protein translation: CASSLAQDRGMQFF. The CDR3, completed at both ends by the reference TRBV7-9 and TRBJ2-1 genes, gives the full variable domain DTGVSQNPRHKITKRGQNVTFRCDPISEHNRLYWYRQTLGQGPEFLTYFQNEAQLEKSRLLSDRFSAERPKGSFSTLEIQRTEQGDSAMYLCASSLAQDRGMQFFGPGTRLTVL.